This TCR beta chain was profiled in a study of human T cells and chemical hapten exposure. As for the study in general: Upper back patch tests used 0.01% DPC, scored after 6 days.

In TCRdb, the RACE reads were re-called with MiXCR into one record per CDR3 protein. The sample has 75,000 to 100,000 distinct CDR3 sequences, roughly 12% seen once. This clonotype appeared a few times. Documented time point: patch test 1, 2 weeks after DPC sensitization. Treatment in this sample: therapeutic diphenylcyclopropenone sensitization with weekly scalp DPC. Only after blood had been drawn was each patch test applied. The donor pool consisted of alopecia patients aged 18 to 70 years, considered suitable for DPC. J lost 7 bases, V lost 7 bases, and 5 bases had no gene match. The CDR3 length is 13 residues.

The clonotype originates from a woman in her sixties with alopecia areata. Some clones in this sample may be carry-over from other donors' samples. This material consisted of whole blood, taken in connection with sensitization to the hapten diphenylcyclopropenone (DPC). The gene calls are TRBV12-3 or TRBV12-4 and TRBJ1-2, with TRBD1 matching over 11 bases. The CDR3 is CASTPGQGAGYTF. The CDR3 DNA reads TGTGCCAGCACCCCCGGACAGGGGGCTGGCTACACCTTC.